Following are 14 T cell receptor beta chains from one sample sequenced in a study of T cells expressing NK-cell markers. Each CDR3 protein gets one entry in TCRdb, which reprocessed the 5' RACE reads and gives no DNA. Its table lists roughly 380,000 distinct CDR3 sequences. The sample was blood T cells: a sorted CD56 or NKG2C T cell subset, CD4+ or CD8+ T cells, or bulk PBMC T cells (not recorded which). The receptors come from a man aged 18-70 years in good health.

The chain employs TRBV9 and TRBJ1-5; TCRdb's D gene call, TRBD1, goes unchecked for lack of DNA. CDR1 is SGDLS and CDR2 is YYNGEE in the germline V gene. There are 15 residues in the CDR3. The CDR3 loop is CASSPGTASNQPQHF.

The V call is TRBV6-1, the J call TRBJ2-7; TCRdb proposes TRBD2, but this gene call is untestable without DNA. The length of the CDR3 is 13 residues. Germline V lookup: CDR1 MNHNS, CDR2 SASEGT. CDR3 region: CAPKVAGGYEQYF.

This chain links TRBV12-3 or TRBV12-4 with TRBJ2-7; TCRdb indicates TRBD2, and absent DNA this call remains unverified. The CDR3 is 15 amino acids. The CDR3 loop reads CASSLVGRAPAEQYF.

The chain carries TRBV18 and TRBJ1-4. The CDR3 runs 13 residues. Germline loops: CDR1 KGHSH, CDR2 LQKENI. CDR3 region: CASSHGSEEKLFF.

This sequence joins TRBV3-1 and TRBJ2-7; TCRdb's D call, TRBD1, is unchecked because there is no DNA. Germline-derived CDR1 and CDR2 are LGHDT and YNNKEL (reference sequence). This CDR3 has 13 amino acids. Here the CDR3 reads CASSRGQGAEQYF.

The rearrangement joins TRBV27 to TRBJ2-2. This CDR3 spans 14 amino acids. Germline lookup yields CDR1 MNHEY and CDR2 SMNVEV (reference sequence). CDR3 region: CASSFNTNTGELFF.

The gene calls are TRBV10-3 and TRBJ2-7; the D gene TCRdb calls, TRBD2, cannot be checked with no DNA. The CDR3 loop spans 15 amino acids. The V gene's germline CDR1 is ENHRY and CDR2 SYGVKD. The CDR3 loop reads CAISDEGQPSYEQYF.

The rearrangement uses TRBV12-3 or TRBV12-4 and TRBJ2-1; the D gene TCRdb calls, TRBD1, cannot be checked with no DNA. This CDR3 region has 14 residues. CDR3 in amino acids: CASSRDQRPNEQFF.

V gene TRBV7-8 combines with J gene TRBJ1-1. The CDR3 is made up of 15 amino acids. CDR1 is SGHVS and CDR2 is FQNEAQ in the germline V gene. CDR3 protein: CASSRTRTREAEAFF.

The rearrangement uses TRBV6-6 and TRBJ2-1; the TCRdb D gene call, TRBD1, has no DNA to confirm it. This CDR3 has 12 residues. Germline V gives CDR1 MNHNY, CDR2 SVGAGI (reference sequence). CDR3 sequence: CASGGGKNEQFF.

The chain carries TRBV2 and TRBJ2-3; TCRdb calls TRBD2, which cannot be checked without DNA. The germline V gene encodes CDR1 SNHLY and CDR2 FYNNEI. The CDR3 runs 17 residues. The CDR3 loop is CASRQSQAGGGTDTQYF.

The rearrangement links TRBV3-1 to TRBJ1-5; TCRdb designates TRBD1, a call that cannot be tested without DNA. This CDR3 is 14 amino acids long. Germline V lookup: CDR1 LGHDT, CDR2 YNNKEL (reference sequence). CDR3 sequence reads: CASSQLGRGQPQHF.

This chain links TRBV7-8 with TRBJ2-7; TCRdb's D call of TRBD1 is untestable without DNA. CDR1 is SGHVS and CDR2 is FQNEAQ in the germline V gene. This CDR3 region has 16 residues. The CDR3 sequence: CASSSLRQGLHYEQYF.

The chain combines TRBV2 with TRBJ2-2. The CDR3 totals 17 residues. Germline V CDR1 and CDR2: SNHLY, FYNNEI. The CDR3 region is CASSERQHPTNTGELFF. The full variable domain, rest sourced from reference TRBV2 and TRBJ2-2, is EPEVTQTPSHQVTQMGQEVILRCVPISNHLYFYWYRQILGQKVEFLVSFYNNEISEKSEIFDDQFSVERPDGSNFTLKIRSTKLEDSAMYFCASSERQHPTNTGELFFGEGSRLTVL.